This T cell receptor beta chain derives from a study of blood T cells in healthy people across ages. Points from the study as a whole: Researchers report that TCR beta diversity correlated strongly with naive T cell percentage.

Total RNA, at least 6 micrograms per sample, came from PBMCs. CDR3 length: 13 residues. The germline CDR1 and CDR2 sequences are DFQATT and SNEGSKA (reference sequence). Sample-barcoded 5' priming and a J-beta primer mix drove a second PCR of 7 to 11 cycles. A single record per CDR3 protein comes from TCRdb applying MiXCR to the 5' RACE reads. The top ten clones hold 17% of a sample with around 900,000 distinct CDR3 sequences, 29% of them seen once. In the case of this clonotype: Its target is unknown.

The TCR was taken from a woman of 80 years or more in good health. This sequence joins TRBV20-1 and TRBJ2-4; D might be TRBD1 (6 bases). The J call may not be correct, given that the DNA end is closer to TRBJ2-7. Source material: blood. The chain's CDR3 is CSARDSFRGEQYF. The CDR3 coding sequence is TGCAGTGCTAGAGACAGCTTCAGGGGCGAGCAGTACTTC.